These T cell receptor beta chains were read from a single sample in a study of CD4+ T cells in melanoma. Repertoires were generated with immunoSEQ multiplex PCR, while TCRdb's copy carries only in-frame clones and drops some. Of some 10,000 clones in the sample, roughly two thirds are singletons; the top ten hold about 15%. What was sequenced was cells from a culture (not recorded whether cultured in vitro). Receptors were obtained from a human donor with melanoma. Both conserved end residues are part of each CDR3.

TRBV23-1	TRBJ1-5	CASSHPPGPGQGNQPQHF
TRBV9	TRBJ1-5	CASSPREGGNQPQHF
TRBV30	TRBJ1-2	CAWSRAQKSGYTF
TRBV5-1	TRBJ2-7	CASSLGQAGPYEQYF
TRBV27	TRBJ2-5	CASSPLGTGGRRETQYF
TRBV29-1	TRBJ2-7	CSVGPRDYEQYF
TRBV18	TRBJ1-1	CASALRDRVNTEAFF
TRBV6-5	TRBJ1-4	CASSYFSGEKLFF
TRBV19	TRBJ2-7	CASSIMQGPNYEQYF
TRBV9	TRBJ1-4	CASSVSPGGDDEKLFF
TRBV9	TRBJ1-6	CASSRGDLRFPLHF
TRBV7-9	TRBJ1-3	CASSPGIEAGNTIYF
TRBV6-6	TRBJ1-1	CATARTTEAFF
TRBV4-1	TRBJ2-7	CASSLQGSSYEQYF
TRBV4-2	TRBJ2-1	CASSQERGAGNYIYNEQFF
TRBV6-6	TRBJ2-5	CASSPSGSGETQYF
TRBV6-1	TRBJ2-5	CASSEAPSRGTQYF
TRBV4-1	TRBJ2-1	CASSQGGVYLTSNEQFF
TRBV2	TRBJ2-2	CASSLYSGGFEGELFF
TRBV6-1	TRBJ2-3	CASTRTGTKDTQYF
TRBV5-1	TRBJ1-4	CASSPGVIPNEKLFF
TRBV5-4	TRBJ2-5	CASSLWIRTGGIETQYF
TRBV18	TRBJ1-1	CASSPQGQHTEAFF
TRBV5-1	TRBJ2-3	CASREGQETDTQYF
TRBV7-9	TRBJ2-3	CASSTWTSPNPYF
TRBV10-2	TRBJ2-7	CASRDRATKQYF
TRBV18	TRBJ1-1	CASSPLPMNTEAFF
TRBV6-5	TRBJ1-6	CASSQYPGSPLHF
TRBV6-5	TRBJ2-2	CASSYSRTGELFF
TRBV6-1	TRBJ2-2	CASSGASGGANTGELFF
TRBV6-6	TRBJ2-3	CASSRRERDTQYF
TRBV10-2	TRBJ1-5	CASSESDGNQPQHF
TRBV4-2	TRBJ1-1	CASSLEDRDKAFF
TRBV6-5	TRBJ2-7	CASSYAGAGREQYF
TRBV30	TRBJ1-3	CAWRWGRGRNTIYF
TRBV5-6	TRBJ1-1	CASSLEGVAFF